A selection of T cell receptor beta chains follows, all from one sample in a study of T cell responses to AZD1222 COVID-19 vaccine. TCRdb keeps only in-frame clones here, not all; method: immunoSEQ multiplex PCR. This table has roughly 33,000 clones, more than 75% appearing once. This sample comprised peripheral blood, obtained 28 days after the second AZD1222 dose. These receptors were collected from an adult who received the AZD1222 COVID-19 vaccine. Both conserved end residues are part of each CDR3. Each record gives: D gene, clone size, J gene, V gene, CDR3 protein, CDR3 DNA. D genes are given only for firm matches. Some rows have no size entry. The others give once, few or many, or a class for an expanded clone.

d_gene: -; abundance: -; j_gene: TRBJ1-6; v_gene: TRBV7-6; CDR3aa: CASSLVAAGSSYNSPLHF; CDR3nt: TGTGCCAGCAGCTTAGTTGCGGCCGGCAGCTCCTATAATTCACCCCTCCACTTT
d_gene: TRBD1; abundance: -; j_gene: TRBJ1-2; v_gene: TRBV28; CDR3aa: CASRKDRVHGYTF; CDR3nt: TGTGCCAGCAGAAAGGACAGGGTCCATGGCTACACCTTC
d_gene: -; abundance: -; j_gene: TRBJ1-2; v_gene: TRBV29-1; CDR3aa: CSDSDGYGYTF; CDR3nt: TGCAGCGACTCCGACGGCTATGGCTACACCTTC
d_gene: -; abundance: once; j_gene: TRBJ1-5; v_gene: TRBV7-2; CDR3aa: CASSQETGANQPQHF; CDR3nt: TGTGCCAGCAGCCAAGAGACAGGAGCAAATCAGCCCCAGCATTTT
d_gene: TRBD1; abundance: few; j_gene: TRBJ2-1; v_gene: TRBV5-1; CDR3aa: CASSLRSTGTYNEQFF; CDR3nt: TGCGCCAGCAGCCTCAGATCGACAGGGACCTACAATGAGCAGTTCTTC
d_gene: -; abundance: -; j_gene: TRBJ1-6; v_gene: TRBV5-8; CDR3aa: CASSLGQGRSPLHF; CDR3nt: TGTGCCAGCAGCTTGGGCCAGGGAAGGTCACCCCTCCACTTT
d_gene: TRBD2; abundance: few; j_gene: TRBJ2-3; v_gene: TRBV4-1; CDR3aa: CASSHPGGLAGGRKTDTQYF; CDR3nt: TGCGCCAGCAGCCACCCCGGGGGACTAGCGGGGGGGCGGAAGACAGATACGCAGTATTTT
d_gene: TRBD1; abundance: once; j_gene: TRBJ1-2; v_gene: TRBV7-9; CDR3aa: CASSFPGTGRHGYTF; CDR3nt: TGTGCCAGCAGCTTTCCGGGGACAGGGAGACATGGCTACACCTTC
d_gene: -; abundance: -; j_gene: TRBJ1-3; v_gene: TRBV7-2; CDR3aa: CASSLMGLTGNTIYF; CDR3nt: TGTGCCAGCAGCTTAATGGGGCTAACCGGAAACACCATATATTTT
d_gene: -; abundance: -; j_gene: TRBJ1-1; v_gene: TRBV3-1/TRBV3-2; CDR3aa: CASSHKAGGTEAFF; CDR3nt: TGTGCCAGCAGTCATAAGGCGGGCGGCACTGAAGCTTTCTTT
d_gene: -; abundance: -; j_gene: TRBJ1-5; v_gene: TRBV19; CDR3aa: CASSPGWGNQPQHF; CDR3nt: TGTGCCAGTAGCCCAGGGTGGGGGAATCAGCCCCAGCATTTT
d_gene: -; abundance: -; j_gene: TRBJ1-1; v_gene: TRBV5-1; CDR3aa: CASRSTTGRGTEAFF; CDR3nt: TGCGCCAGCAGATCGACCACCGGGCGGGGCACTGAAGCTTTCTTT
d_gene: -; abundance: -; j_gene: TRBJ2-3; v_gene: TRBV6-6; CDR3aa: CACARASTDTQYF; CDR3nt: TGTGCCTGCGCCCGGGCCTCAACAGATACGCAGTATTTT
d_gene: -; abundance: -; j_gene: TRBJ1-1; v_gene: TRBV5-1; CDR3aa: CASSFSPKGGTEAFF; CDR3nt: TGCGCCAGCAGCTTTTCCCCCAAGGGTGGTACTGAAGCTTTCTTT
d_gene: -; abundance: once; j_gene: TRBJ2-2; v_gene: TRBV4-3; CDR3aa: CASSQDGGRAGELFF; CDR3nt: TGCGCCAGCAGCCAAGATGGAGGGAGAGCCGGGGAGCTGTTTTTT
d_gene: -; abundance: -; j_gene: TRBJ1-5; v_gene: TRBV7-2; CDR3aa: CASSLAVTAENQPQHF; CDR3nt: TGTGCCAGCAGCTTAGCGGTCACAGCGGAAAATCAGCCCCAGCATTTT
d_gene: -; abundance: -; j_gene: TRBJ2-3; v_gene: TRBV11-2; CDR3aa: CASSLRDFLGDTQYF; CDR3nt: TGTGCCAGCAGCTTACGGGACTTTTTGGGAGATACGCAGTATTTT
d_gene: -; abundance: few; j_gene: TRBJ2-2; v_gene: TRBV18; CDR3aa: CASSPQGGNTGELFF; CDR3nt: TGTGCCAGCTCACCGCAGGGGGGGAACACCGGGGAGCTGTTTTTT
d_gene: -; abundance: -; j_gene: TRBJ1-6; v_gene: TRBV30; CDR3aa: CAWSAGENSPLHF; CDR3nt: TGTGCCTGGAGTGCGGGGGAAAATTCACCCCTCCACTTT
d_gene: -; abundance: -; j_gene: TRBJ2-2; v_gene: TRBV7-3; CDR3aa: CASSLTENTGELFF; CDR3nt: TGTGCCAGCAGCTTAACAGAGAACACCGGGGAGCTGTTTTTT
d_gene: -; abundance: -; j_gene: TRBJ1-5; v_gene: TRBV7-2; CDR3aa: CASRLDGNQPQHF; CDR3nt: TGTGCCAGCAGGCTCGACGGGAATCAGCCCCAGCATTTT
d_gene: TRBD1; abundance: few; j_gene: TRBJ2-3; v_gene: TRBV5-1; CDR3aa: CASSLGRGTGRTDTQYF; CDR3nt: TGCGCCAGCAGCTTGGGAAGGGGGACAGGCCGCACAGATACGCAGTATTTT
d_gene: -; abundance: -; j_gene: TRBJ1-1; v_gene: TRBV6-6; CDR3aa: CASTHTGGRTEAFF; CDR3nt: TGTGCCAGCACGCATACGGGGGGAAGAACTGAAGCTTTCTTT
d_gene: -; abundance: -; j_gene: TRBJ1-3; v_gene: TRBV28; CDR3aa: CASIVSNTIYF; CDR3nt: TGTGCCAGCATTGTATCTAACACCATATATTTT
d_gene: -; abundance: -; j_gene: TRBJ1-5; v_gene: TRBV30; CDR3aa: CAWSVSWGTRGQPQHF; CDR3nt: TGTGCCTGGAGTGTAAGTTGGGGGACAAGAGGTCAGCCCCAGCATTTT
d_gene: -; abundance: -; j_gene: TRBJ1-2; v_gene: TRBV6-5; CDR3aa: CATQDVGKGSGGYTF; CDR3nt: TGTGCCACCCAAGATGTCGGTAAGGGATCGGGTGGCTACACCTTC
d_gene: TRBD2; abundance: medium-sized; j_gene: TRBJ2-3; v_gene: TRBV25-1; CDR3aa: CASSEWGTSGSTDTQYF; CDR3nt: TGTGCCAGCAGTGAATGGGGGACTAGCGGGAGCACAGATACGCAGTATTTT
d_gene: -; abundance: -; j_gene: TRBJ1-1; v_gene: TRBV7-2; CDR3aa: CASSLAVVNTEAFF; CDR3nt: TGTGCCAGCAGCTTAGCGGTTGTAAACACTGAAGCTTTCTTT
d_gene: -; abundance: -; j_gene: TRBJ1-1; v_gene: TRBV12-3/TRBV12-4; CDR3aa: CASSLVGFEAFF; CDR3nt: TGTGCCAGCAGTTTAGTCGGGTTTGAAGCTTTCTTT
d_gene: TRBD1; abundance: few; j_gene: TRBJ1-2; v_gene: TRBV14; CDR3aa: CASSLRQGRTNYGYTF; CDR3nt: TGTGCCAGCAGCCTTCGACAGGGACGAACTAACTATGGCTACACCTTC
d_gene: -; abundance: -; j_gene: TRBJ1-2; v_gene: TRBV6-5; CDR3aa: CASTRAGPESRYTF; CDR3nt: TGTGCCAGCACGCGGGCTGGTCCAGAAAGTCGCTACACCTTC
d_gene: TRBD1; abundance: once; j_gene: TRBJ1-1; v_gene: TRBV27; CDR3aa: CASSTDRGAPGAFF; CDR3nt: TGTGCCAGCAGTACCGACAGGGGAGCCCCGGGGGCTTTCTTT
d_gene: -; abundance: -; j_gene: TRBJ1-2; v_gene: TRBV6-5; CDR3aa: CASSYSMTYGYTF; CDR3nt: TGTGCCAGCAGTTACTCGATGACATATGGCTACACCTTC
d_gene: TRBD1; abundance: -; j_gene: TRBJ1-1; v_gene: TRBV5-1; CDR3aa: CASSIQTGGLNTEAFF; CDR3nt: TGCGCCAGCAGCATCCAGACAGGGGGCTTAAACACTGAAGCTTTCTTT
d_gene: -; abundance: -; j_gene: TRBJ2-4; v_gene: TRBV2; CDR3aa: CASSDRWFHF; CDR3nt: TGTGCCAGCAGTGATCGCTGGTTCCACTTC
d_gene: -; abundance: once; j_gene: TRBJ1-6; v_gene: TRBV19; CDR3aa: CAIKDSGSYNSPLHF; CDR3nt: TGTGCCATCAAGGACAGTGGCTCCTATAATTCACCCCTCCACTTT
d_gene: TRBD1; abundance: medium-sized; j_gene: TRBJ1-5; v_gene: TRBV2; CDR3aa: CASSADRGLEQPQHF; CDR3nt: TGTGCCAGCAGTGCGGACAGGGGGCTGGAGCAGCCCCAGCATTTT
d_gene: TRBD2; abundance: -; j_gene: TRBJ2-4; v_gene: TRBV10-1; CDR3aa: CASPSRGGAKNIQYF; CDR3nt: TGCGCCAGCCCTAGTCGGGGGGGGGCCAAAAACATTCAGTACTTC
d_gene: TRBD2; abundance: -; j_gene: TRBJ2-3; v_gene: TRBV5-4; CDR3aa: CASSLALAGNTQYF; CDR3nt: TGTGCCAGCAGCTTGGCCCTAGCGGGCAATACGCAGTATTTT
d_gene: TRBD2; abundance: -; j_gene: TRBJ2-5; v_gene: TRBV7-2; CDR3aa: CASSFSAGGLETQYF; CDR3nt: TGTGCCAGCAGCTTTTCAGCGGGAGGGTTAGAGACCCAGTACTTC
d_gene: -; abundance: -; j_gene: TRBJ1-5; v_gene: TRBV4-1; CDR3aa: CASSQAPSNQPQHF; CDR3nt: TGCGCCAGCAGCCAAGCCCCGAGCAATCAGCCCCAGCATTTT
d_gene: -; abundance: -; j_gene: TRBJ2-7; v_gene: TRBV11-2; CDR3aa: CASSPWLGEGLYEQYF; CDR3nt: TGTGCCAGCAGCCCATGGCTGGGAGAAGGGCTCTACGAGCAGTACTTC